This T cell receptor beta chain was sequenced during a study of vaccination and CD4 T cells after COVID-19 (dated by TCRdb to between 2020 and 2023). A note on the overall study: SARS-CoV-2 positivity had been established in the convalescent patients by nasal swab PCR, and mild disease was recorded in eight to ten of these patients and severe disease in one. The convalescent cohort comprised six males and four females, including two Hispanic individuals, seven Caucasians, two Asians and one multiracial person. Participants received two doses of either the Pfizer-BioNTech BNT162b2 vaccine (n=8) or the Moderna mRNA-1273 vaccine (n=2). Post-COVID blood samples were collected from convalescent patients a median of approximately 100 days after diagnosis, with a range of about 30 to 161 days. Post-vaccine blood samples were obtained a median of approximately 74 days after the second vaccine dose, with a range of about 12 to 241 days. Culture stimuli were overlapping spike peptide pools from SARS-CoV-2 and from the common cold coronaviruses HCoV-NL63, HCoV-OC43 and HCoV-229E. As controls, cultures received a CEFX viral epitope pool (the positive control), an HIV-1 Nef peptide pool (the negative control), or no peptide at all. The spike-specific CD4+ TCR repertoire was compared before and after mRNA vaccination in approximately ten COVID-19 convalescent patients and a few infection-naive healthy vaccine recipients.

The sample's treatment or condition label, in plain terms: roughly 10-day PBMC culture with coronavirus spike peptide pools or control peptides (ViraFEST assay). The ViraFEST assay was used in the study, in which antigen-specific T cells were expanded with peptide pools and expanded clonotypes were subsequently identified by TCR sequencing. Positive SARS-CoV-2 PCR tests in the convalescent patients dated from March to December 2020, before Alpha, Beta and Delta variants emerged in the United States. PBMCs were cultured at around 2 million per well in IMDM supplemented with roughly 5% human AB serum and 10 IU/ml IL-2, with around 10 ug/ml peptide pools added. On days 3 and 7, half of the culture medium was replaced with fresh IL-2-containing medium. CD4+ T cells were isolated after roughly 9 days of culture through negative selection using the EasySep CD4+ T cell isolation kit. PBMCs were separated from whole blood using Ficoll-Paque Plus gradient centrifugation and then either used fresh or cryopreserved at -140C. Each culture condition was generally run in triplicate wells.

General study outcomes and caveats: In convalescent patients, a median about 86% of post-vaccine SARS-CoV-2-reactive clones were detected only after vaccination, suggesting vaccine-specific priming. The median number of SARS-CoV-2-reactive clonotypes rose from about 23 after infection to 30 to 45 after vaccination, but the change was not significant. Of the vaccine-specific clones in convalescent patients, 304 of 307, or nearly all, reacted only to SARS-CoV-2 spike and did not cross-react with common cold coronaviruses. Relatively few convalescent patients were included in the study, and early timepoints after natural infection were not analyzed.

Preparation of the library involved PCR. TCR sequencing of DNA from cultured CD4+ T cells used the Oncomine TCR Beta short-read assay at the Johns Hopkins FTIC core. The QIAamp micro DNA kit was used to extract genomic DNA from the cultured CD4+ T cells. The Oncomine TCR Beta libraries from cultured CD4+ T cells were pooled using unique dual indexes and then sequenced on an Illumina iSeq 100. Processing in the source paper ran as follows. Non-productive sequences were removed, and CDR3s not starting with C, not ending with F or W, or shorter than 7 amino acids were discarded. The MANAFEST web application identified antigen-specific clonotypes by comparing peptide-stimulated wells against reference wells and other culture wells. To be called positive, a clone needed an FDR below 0.05, an odds ratio above 5, and a productive frequency above 0.1% in at least two of three replicate wells. A clonotype was classed as cross-reactive if the clonotype showed significant expansion both in SARS-CoV-2 spike wells and in at least one common cold coronavirus spike condition. Using R version 3.6.1, CDR3 homology was evaluated through Levenshtein distances (stringdist) along with unrooted phylogenetic trees (ape). In TCRdb, the public reads were trimmed at Q25 with fastp and aligned with MiXCR, with productive beta chains retained. Entries that share a CDR3 protein sequence are merged under the most common genes and DNA. TCRdb's processing, not the study's, gives the V and J calls here. This sample holds over 9,500 distinct CDR3 sequences; approximately 40% were observed only once. The biggest ten clones account for about 30% of the sample.

On this clonotype itself: The antigen it recognizes is unknown. Base qualities are missing; no much larger clone stands one base away.

The CDR3, from cysteine to phenylalanine, totals 13 residues. Of the read, only the CDR3 DNA is kept; its 39 bases are in frame from base 1. Cut back by 0 bases and 5 bases, the V and J ends lie 8 bases apart. Based on the germline V gene, the CDR1 and CDR2 sequences are SGHRS and YFSETQ. The receptor was isolated from a human donor who had recovered from COVID-19. Sequenced sample: CD4+ T cells from blood, cultured in vitro. The chain joins TRBV5-1 to TRBJ2-5; too little of a D gene remains to name it. In nucleotide form, the sequence is TGCGCCAGCAGCTTGGGGGTCGCGGAGACCCAGTACTTC. Translated, this gives CASSLGVAETQYF.